These 3 T cell receptor beta chains came from one sample sequenced in a study of post-analysis software for immune sequencing data. Their recognized antigens are unknown. Study outcomes and limitations: Patients showed TRBV5-6, TRBV5-1 and TRBV20-1 among roughly five TRBV segments more frequent than in controls.

The authors incorporated unique molecular identifiers into the TCR beta cDNA libraries. TCRdb redid the calling of the PCR reads with MiXCR, one entry per CDR3 protein. Here the sample spans hundreds of thousands of distinct CDR3 sequences, approximately 53% being singletons. Sequenced sample: blood. The receptors here all came from a girl under 18 with multiple sclerosis.

The table lists this clonotype with a count of one. CDR3 in amino acids: CASSSHWGQGTYGYTF. CDR3 in DNA: TGTGCCAGCAGCTCCCATTGGGGACAGGGGACGTATGGCTACACCTTC. The V call is TRBV7-9, the J call TRBJ1-2; 10 bases map to TRBD1. Germline assignment: CDR1 SEHNR and CDR2 FQNEAQ (reference sequence). This CDR3 has 16 residues. With 4 bases clipped from V and 5 bases from J, the junction kept 10 bases outside the gene matches.

The chain couples TRBV5-6 to TRBJ1-5; a possible D gene is TRBD1 (6 bases). Trimming stripped 4 bases from V and 4 bases from J, with 18 bases between. Germline V gene sequence: CDR1 SGHDT, CDR2 YYEEEE. The length of the CDR3 is 16 residues. This chain's CDR3 is CASSEWGGLSNQPQHF. In nucleotides, the CDR3 is TGTGCCAGCAGCGAATGGGGGGGGCTAAGTAATCAGCCCCAGCATTTT.

On this clonotype itself: Compared with germline, one end of the junction differs, possibly owing to a read error. V and J are TRBV2 and TRBJ1-2; D is unresolved. CDR3 length: 14 residues. The germline CDR1 and CDR2 sequences are SNHLY and FYNNEI. CDR3 DNA: TGTGCCAGCAGGGAAGGTCGAGCTAACTATGGCTACACCTTC. Protein: CASREGRANYGYTF.